This TCR beta chain was found in a study of blood T cell repertoires in COVID-19. Study at large: The origin of the acute and convalescent COVID-19 samples was the United States, Italy and Spain. PBMCs, B-cell-depleted T cells, or T cells provided the cDNA or gDNA that made up the material.

Germline CDR1 SNHLY, CDR2 FYNNEI. Deletions cut 3 bases from V and 4 bases from J, with 6 bases between. This CDR3 comprises 12 residues. Under the authors' procedure: The assay estimated nucleated cells by amplifying reference gene primers. This table comes from immunoSEQ multiplex PCR, and its TCRdb copy is limited to in-frame clones, with some not included. V, J and clone size were drawn from that table, and D and trimming were deduced from the DNA. The sample yields 300,000 to 400,000 clones, around 90% seen once. This clone was seen only a few times. The Seattle site enrolled patients during active infection and followed them longitudinally.

Sequencing was performed on peripheral blood. This chain uses TRBV2 with TRBJ1-1; D remains unclear. The receptor comes from a man younger than 45 with COVID-19, enrolled during active disease. As DNA, the CDR3 is TGTGCCAGCAGTGAGTTTATCACTGAAGCTTTCTTT. Its protein product is CASSEFITEAFF.